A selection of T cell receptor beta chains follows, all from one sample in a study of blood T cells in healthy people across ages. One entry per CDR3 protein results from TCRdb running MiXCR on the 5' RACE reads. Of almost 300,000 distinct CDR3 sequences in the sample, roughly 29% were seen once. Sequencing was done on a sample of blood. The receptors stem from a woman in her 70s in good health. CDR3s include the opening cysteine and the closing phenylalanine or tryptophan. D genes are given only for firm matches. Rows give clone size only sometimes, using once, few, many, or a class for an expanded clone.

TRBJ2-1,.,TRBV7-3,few,TGTGCCAGCAGTCCCATCCCCGGTGAGCAGTTCTTC,CASSPIPGEQFF
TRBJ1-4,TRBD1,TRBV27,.,TGTGCCAGCAGTACCTACTCGACAGGGAATAATGAAAAACTGTTTTTT,CASSTYSTGNNEKLFF
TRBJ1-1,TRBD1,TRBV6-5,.,TGTGCCAGCACCAGCCAGCGGGACAGCTCTGAAGCTTTCTTT,CASTSQRDSSEAFF
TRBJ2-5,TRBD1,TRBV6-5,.,TGTGCCAGCAGTTTAGGACAGGGGAACCCTGGGGAGACCCAGTACTTC,CASSLGQGNPGETQYF
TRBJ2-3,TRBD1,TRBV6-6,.,TGTGCCGACAGTTACGAGGGGACAGGGTTGGATACGCAGTATTTT,CADSYEGTGLDTQYF
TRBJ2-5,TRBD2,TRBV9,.,TGTGCCAGCAGCCCTACTAGCGGGACACCGGGGGAGACCCAGTACTTC,CASSPTSGTPGETQYF
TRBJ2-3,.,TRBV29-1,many,TGCAGCGTGGATACAGATACGCAGTATTTT,CSVDTDTQYF
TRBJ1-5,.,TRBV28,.,TGTGCCAGCAGGGATAGCAATCAGCCCCAGCATTTT,CASRDSNQPQHF
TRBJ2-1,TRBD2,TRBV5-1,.,TGCGCCAGCAGCTTGGCTAGCGGGGGATACAATGAGCAGTTCTTC,CASSLASGGYNEQFF
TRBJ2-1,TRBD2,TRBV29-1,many,TGCAGCGTTACTCCGGGACTAGCGGATAGTGAGCAGTTCTTC,CSVTPGLADSEQFF
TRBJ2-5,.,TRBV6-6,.,TGTGCCAGCAGGGCAGCCCAAGAGACCCAGTACTTC,CASRAAQETQYF
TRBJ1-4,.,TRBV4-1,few,TGCGCCAGCAGCCCGACCTCGGGGCCTTTGGTGAATGAAAAACTGTTTTTT,CASSPTSGPLVNEKLFF
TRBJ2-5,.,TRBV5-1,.,TGCGCCAGCAGCAGGGATGGACAGCGAGGGGAGACCCAGTACTTC,CASSRDGQRGETQYF
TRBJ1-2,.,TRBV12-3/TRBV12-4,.,TGTGCCAGCAGTTTATCAGTAGGAGGGAGCTATGGCTACACCTTC,CASSLSVGGSYGYTF
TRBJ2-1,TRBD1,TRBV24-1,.,TGTGCCACCAGCTTAGGACAGGGACAGCAGTTCTTC,CATSLGQGQQFF
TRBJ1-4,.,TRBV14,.,TGTGCCAGCAGCCAACGTCCGGGGTTAGGGCTGTTTTTT,CASSQRPGLGLFF
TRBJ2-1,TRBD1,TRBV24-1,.,TGTGCCACCAGTGACCGGGACAGGGGGCGGAATGAGCAGTTCTTC,CATSDRDRGRNEQFF
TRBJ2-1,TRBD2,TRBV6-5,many,TGTGCCAGCAGTTACGCCGGGACTAACACCAATGAGCAGTTCTTC,CASSYAGTNTNEQFF
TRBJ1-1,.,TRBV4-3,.,TGCGCCAGCAGCGAAGGCCTGAGGACTGAAGCTTTCTTT,CASSEGLRTEAFF
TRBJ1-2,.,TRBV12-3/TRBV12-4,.,TGTGCCAGCAGTGGACAGACAAGAGGTGGCTACACCTTC,CASSGQTRGGYTF
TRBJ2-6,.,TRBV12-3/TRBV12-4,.,TGTGCCAGCAAACCGGGACGGAGCCCCTCTGGGGCCAACGTCCTGACTTTC,CASKPGRSPSGANVLTF
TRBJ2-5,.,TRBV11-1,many,TGTGCCAGCAGCTTGCAGACCCAAGAGACCCAGTACTTC,CASSLQTQETQYF
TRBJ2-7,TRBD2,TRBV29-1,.,TGCAGCGCTACTCTAGCGGGAGGATCCTACGAGCAGTACTTC,CSATLAGGSYEQYF
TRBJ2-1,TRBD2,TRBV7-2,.,TGTGCCAGCAGCAGAACGCCGGGACTAGCGGGAGGTGAGCAGTTCTTC,CASSRTPGLAGGEQFF
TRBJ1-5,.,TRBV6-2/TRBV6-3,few,TGTGCCAGCAGTTACGTGGGAGGGCAGCCCCAGCATTTT,CASSYVGGQPQHF
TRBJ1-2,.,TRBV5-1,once,TGCGCCAGCAGCTTGGATCTTCGGGCCGGAAATGGCTACACCTTC,CASSLDLRAGNGYTF
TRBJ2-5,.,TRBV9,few,TGTGCCAGCAGCGTAGCCGGAAAAGAGACCCAGTACTTC,CASSVAGKETQYF
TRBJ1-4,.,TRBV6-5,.,TGTGCCAGCAGTTCCATAAGGGATGAAAAACTGTTTTTT,CASSSIRDEKLFF
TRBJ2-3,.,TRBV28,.,TGTGCCAGCAGCGGATACGGGAGAGGCACAGATACGCAGTATTTT,CASSGYGRGTDTQYF
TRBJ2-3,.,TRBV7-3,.,TGTGCCAGCAGCTTAAAAGGGGGGCCTCCTGGGGATACGCAGTATTTT,CASSLKGGPPGDTQYF
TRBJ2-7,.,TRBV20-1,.,TGCAGTGCCAACCGGGGCGGGAACACCTACGAGCAGTACTTC,CSANRGGNTYEQYF
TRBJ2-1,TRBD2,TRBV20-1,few,TGCAGTGCTAGAGGTCTAGCGGACCTCAATGAGCAGTTCTTC,CSARGLADLNEQFF
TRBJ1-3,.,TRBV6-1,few,TGTGCCAGCAGAGCCGACAGGTTGAGAGGAAACACCATATATTTT,CASRADRLRGNTIYF
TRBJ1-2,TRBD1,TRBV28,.,TGTGCCAGCAGTTCCCCGGGACAGAGCGCTGAAGGCTATGGCTACACCTTC,CASSSPGQSAEGYGYTF
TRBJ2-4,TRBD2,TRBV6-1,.,TGTGCCAGCAGTCGGGGGTTGGCGGGAGTTTCTGGCAAAAACATTCAGTACTTC,CASSRGLAGVSGKNIQYF
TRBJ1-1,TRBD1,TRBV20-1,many,TGCAGTGCTAGTAAGGACAGGGGTAACACTGAAGCTTTCTTT,CSASKDRGNTEAFF
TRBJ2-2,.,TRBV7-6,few,TGTGCCAGCAGCTTATCAAGCGCCGGGGAGCTGTTTTTT,CASSLSSAGELFF
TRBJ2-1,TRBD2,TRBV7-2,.,TGTGCCAGCAGCTTATCGTTCCTGACTAGCTATGAGCAGTTCTTC,CASSLSFLTSYEQFF
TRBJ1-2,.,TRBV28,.,TGTGCCAGCAGTTCCAGCGGTGTGCTAGCGACCTATGGCTACACCTTC,CASSSSGVLATYGYTF
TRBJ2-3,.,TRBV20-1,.,TGCAGTGCTAGAGGACGGGGATTAGCGGAGATCACAGATACGCAGTATTTT,CSARGRGLAEITDTQYF
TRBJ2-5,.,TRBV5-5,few,TGTGCCAGCAGCTCACTCGGGGCCCAAGAGACCCAGTACTTC,CASSSLGAQETQYF
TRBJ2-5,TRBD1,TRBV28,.,TGTGCCAGCAGTTCTACCCCCGGGACAGGTGGAGAGACCCAGTACTTC,CASSSTPGTGGETQYF
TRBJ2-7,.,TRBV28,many,TGTGCCAGCAGTAAAAGGGGCGGGGAGGACGAGCAGTACTTC,CASSKRGGEDEQYF
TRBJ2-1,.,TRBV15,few,TGTGCCACCAGCATCGACAGGAGAAATGAGCAGTTCTTC,CATSIDRRNEQFF
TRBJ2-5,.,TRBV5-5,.,TGTGCCAGCAGCCATGACGGAGAAGAGACCCAGTACTTC,CASSHDGEETQYF
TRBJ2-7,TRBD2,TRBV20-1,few,TGCAGTGCTAGAGGGCCTAGCGGGAATTTCTACGAGCAGTACTTC,CSARGPSGNFYEQYF
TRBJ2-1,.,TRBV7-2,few,TGTGCCAGCAGACCAACCCGGGACCTATACAATGAGCAGTTCTTC,CASRPTRDLYNEQFF
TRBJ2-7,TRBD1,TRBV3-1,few,TGTGCCAGCAGCCCTAGGTCGCCGGGACAGGGACCCTACGAGCAGTACTTC,CASSPRSPGQGPYEQYF
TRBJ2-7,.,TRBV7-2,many,TGTGCCAGCAGCTTAGGGGTTAGCGCGAGCTCCTACGAGCAGTACTTC,CASSLGVSASSYEQYF
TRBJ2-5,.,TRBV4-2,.,TGTGCCAGCAGCCAAGCGATCGGGGAGACCCCGTACCAAGAGACCCAGTACTTC,CASSQAIGETPYQETQYF
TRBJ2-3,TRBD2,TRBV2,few,TGTGCCAGCAGCGTTGGGCTAGCGGGTTACACAGATACGCAGTATTTT,CASSVGLAGYTDTQYF
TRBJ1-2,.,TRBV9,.,TGTGCCAGCAGCGTAGAAGGGACGGGAAGCTATGGCTACACCTTC,CASSVEGTGSYGYTF
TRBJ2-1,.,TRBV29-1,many,TGCAGCGTAAAAACAGGCCCCAATGAGCAGTTCTTC,CSVKTGPNEQFF
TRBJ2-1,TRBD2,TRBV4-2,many,TGTGCCAGCAGCCATTTGAAGCGGGAGGGAGGCTATGAGCAGTTCTTC,CASSHLKREGGYEQFF
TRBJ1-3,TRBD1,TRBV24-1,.,TGTGCCACCAGCGAAGGGACAGGGGGTACGGACACCATATATTTT,CATSEGTGGTDTIYF
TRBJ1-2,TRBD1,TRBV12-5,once,TGTGCTAGTGGTCATTTCCAGGGGGCAGGTGGCTACACCTTC,CASGHFQGAGGYTF